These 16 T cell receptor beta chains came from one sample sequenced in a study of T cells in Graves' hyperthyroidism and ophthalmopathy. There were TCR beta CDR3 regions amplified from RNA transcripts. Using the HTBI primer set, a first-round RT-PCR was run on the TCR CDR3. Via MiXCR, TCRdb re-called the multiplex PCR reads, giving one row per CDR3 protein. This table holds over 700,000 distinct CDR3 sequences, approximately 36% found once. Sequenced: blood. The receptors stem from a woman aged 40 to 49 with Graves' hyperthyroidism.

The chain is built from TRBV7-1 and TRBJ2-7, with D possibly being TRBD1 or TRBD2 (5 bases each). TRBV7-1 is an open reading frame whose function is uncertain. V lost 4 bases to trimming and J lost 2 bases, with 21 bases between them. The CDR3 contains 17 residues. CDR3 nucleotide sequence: TGTGCCAGCAGCTACACGCCCATGAGGGGCCTGCCCTACGAGCAGTACTTC. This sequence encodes CASSYTPMRGLPYEQYF.

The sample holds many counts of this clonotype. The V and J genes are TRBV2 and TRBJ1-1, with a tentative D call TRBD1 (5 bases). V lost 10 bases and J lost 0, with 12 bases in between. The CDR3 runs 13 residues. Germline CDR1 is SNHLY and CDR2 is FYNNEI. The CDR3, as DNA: TGTGCCACCGCGGACAACTTGAACACTGAAGCTTTCTTT. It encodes CATADNLNTEAFF.

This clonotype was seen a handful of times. The CDR3 DNA is TGCAGTGCTATCCGGGACCCGCAAGAGACCCAGTACTTC. Protein sequence: CSAIRDPQETQYF. V and J are TRBV20-1 and TRBJ2-5; the D gene could be TRBD1 or TRBD2 (5 bases each). The length of the CDR3 is 13 residues. V was trimmed by 4 bases and J by 2 bases, leaving 11 bases between them. Germline values: CDR1 DFQATT, CDR2 SNEGSKA (reference sequence).

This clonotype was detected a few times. CDR3 DNA sequence: TGTGCCAGCAGTTACTCAAGGGGATACCAAGCTTTCTTT. It is translated as CASSYSRGYQAFF. The chain recombines TRBV6-6 with TRBJ1-1; perhaps TRBD1 as D (5 bases). CDR3 length: 13 residues. Germline V gives CDR1 MNHNY, CDR2 SVGAGI (reference sequence). V was cut by 0 bases and J by 9 bases, with 11 bases left in between.

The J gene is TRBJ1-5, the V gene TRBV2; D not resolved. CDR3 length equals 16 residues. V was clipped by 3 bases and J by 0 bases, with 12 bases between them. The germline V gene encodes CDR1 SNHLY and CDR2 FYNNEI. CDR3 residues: CASSESGSYSNQPQHF. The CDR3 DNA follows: TGTGCCAGCAGTGAGAGCGGAAGTTATAGCAATCAGCCCCAGCATTTT.

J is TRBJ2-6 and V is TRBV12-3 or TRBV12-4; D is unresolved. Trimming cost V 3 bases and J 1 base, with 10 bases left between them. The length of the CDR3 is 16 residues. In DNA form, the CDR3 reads TGTGCCAGCAGTTTCGCGGTTATTTCTGGGGCCAACGTCCTGACTTTC. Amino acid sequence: CASSFAVISGANVLTF.

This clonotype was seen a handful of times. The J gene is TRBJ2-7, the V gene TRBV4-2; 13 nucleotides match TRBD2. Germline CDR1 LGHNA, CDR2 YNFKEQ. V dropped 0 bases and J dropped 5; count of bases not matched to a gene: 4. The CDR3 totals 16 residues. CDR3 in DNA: TGTGCCAGCAGCCAAGAAACAGGACTAGCGGGAGACGAGCAGTACTTC. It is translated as CASSQETGLAGDEQYF.

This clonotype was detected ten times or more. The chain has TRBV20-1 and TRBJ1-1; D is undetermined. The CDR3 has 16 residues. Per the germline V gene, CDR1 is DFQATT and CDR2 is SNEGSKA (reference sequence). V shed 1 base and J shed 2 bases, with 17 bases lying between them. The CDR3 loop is CSARVVSNPRNTEAFF. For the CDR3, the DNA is TGCAGTGCTAGAGTAGTTTCGAATCCCAGAAACACTGAAGCTTTCTTT.

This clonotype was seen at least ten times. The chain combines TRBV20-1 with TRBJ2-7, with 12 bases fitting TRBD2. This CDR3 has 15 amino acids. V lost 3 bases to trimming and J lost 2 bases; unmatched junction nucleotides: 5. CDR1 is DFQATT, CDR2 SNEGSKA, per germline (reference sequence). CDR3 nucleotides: TGCAGTGCTAGTAGCGGACTAGCGGGGACCTACGAGCAGTACTTC. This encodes CSASSGLAGTYEQYF.

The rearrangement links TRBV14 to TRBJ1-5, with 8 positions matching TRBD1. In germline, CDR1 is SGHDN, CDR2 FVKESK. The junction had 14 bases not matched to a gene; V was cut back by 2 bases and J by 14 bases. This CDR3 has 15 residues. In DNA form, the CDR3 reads TGTGCCAGCAGCCAAACCGGGACAGGCATTCCGTACGAGCATTTT. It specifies CASSQTGTGIPYEHF.

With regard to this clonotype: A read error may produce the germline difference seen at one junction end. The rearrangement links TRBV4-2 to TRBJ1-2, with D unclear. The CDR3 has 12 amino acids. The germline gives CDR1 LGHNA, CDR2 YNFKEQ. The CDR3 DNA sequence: TGTGGCAGCAGCCTTCGGACGGGCGGCTACACCTTC. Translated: CGSSLRTGGYTF.

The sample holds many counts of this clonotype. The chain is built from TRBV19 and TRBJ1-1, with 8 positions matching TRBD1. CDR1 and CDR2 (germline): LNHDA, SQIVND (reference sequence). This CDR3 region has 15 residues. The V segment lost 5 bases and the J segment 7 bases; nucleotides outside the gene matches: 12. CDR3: CASSYRGARQREAFF. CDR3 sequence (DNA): TGTGCCAGTAGTTACAGGGGGGCCCGACAACGTGAAGCTTTCTTT.

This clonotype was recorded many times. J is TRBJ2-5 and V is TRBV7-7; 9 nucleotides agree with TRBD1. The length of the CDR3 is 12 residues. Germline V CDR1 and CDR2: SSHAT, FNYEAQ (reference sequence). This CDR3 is CAIGQGLETQYF. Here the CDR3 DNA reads TGTGCTATCGGACAGGGGTTGGAGACCCAGTACTTC.

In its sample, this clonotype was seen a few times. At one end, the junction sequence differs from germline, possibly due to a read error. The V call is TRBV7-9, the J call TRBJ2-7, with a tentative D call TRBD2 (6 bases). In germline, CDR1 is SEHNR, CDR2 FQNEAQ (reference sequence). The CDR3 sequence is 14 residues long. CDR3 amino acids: CASSPSYGGDEQYF. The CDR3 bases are TGCGCCAGCAGCCCCTCCTATGGCGGGGACGAGCAGTACTTC. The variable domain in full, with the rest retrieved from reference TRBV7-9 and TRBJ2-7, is DTGVSQNPRHKITKRGQNVTFRCDPISEHNRLYWYRQTLGQGPEFLTYFQNEAQLEKSRLLSDRFSAERPKGSFSTLEIQRTEQGDSAMYLCASSPSYGGDEQYFGPGTRLTVT.

The chain's CDR3 is CASISGSYGYTF. The CDR3 DNA reads as TGTGCCAGTATCAGCGGGAGCTATGGCTACACCTTC. The rearrangement uses TRBV19 and TRBJ1-2, with unresolved D. Germline V gene data show CDR1 as LNHDA and CDR2 as SQIVND (reference sequence). The CDR3 covers 12 residues. V was cut by 7 bases and J by 4 bases, with 10 bases left in between.

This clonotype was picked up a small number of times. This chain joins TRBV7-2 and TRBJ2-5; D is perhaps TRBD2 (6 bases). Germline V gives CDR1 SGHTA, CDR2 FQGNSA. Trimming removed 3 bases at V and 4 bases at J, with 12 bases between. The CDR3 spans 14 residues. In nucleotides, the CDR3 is TGTGCCAGCAGCTTTGGCGGGACTCCAGAGACCCAGTACTTC. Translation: CASSFGGTPETQYF.